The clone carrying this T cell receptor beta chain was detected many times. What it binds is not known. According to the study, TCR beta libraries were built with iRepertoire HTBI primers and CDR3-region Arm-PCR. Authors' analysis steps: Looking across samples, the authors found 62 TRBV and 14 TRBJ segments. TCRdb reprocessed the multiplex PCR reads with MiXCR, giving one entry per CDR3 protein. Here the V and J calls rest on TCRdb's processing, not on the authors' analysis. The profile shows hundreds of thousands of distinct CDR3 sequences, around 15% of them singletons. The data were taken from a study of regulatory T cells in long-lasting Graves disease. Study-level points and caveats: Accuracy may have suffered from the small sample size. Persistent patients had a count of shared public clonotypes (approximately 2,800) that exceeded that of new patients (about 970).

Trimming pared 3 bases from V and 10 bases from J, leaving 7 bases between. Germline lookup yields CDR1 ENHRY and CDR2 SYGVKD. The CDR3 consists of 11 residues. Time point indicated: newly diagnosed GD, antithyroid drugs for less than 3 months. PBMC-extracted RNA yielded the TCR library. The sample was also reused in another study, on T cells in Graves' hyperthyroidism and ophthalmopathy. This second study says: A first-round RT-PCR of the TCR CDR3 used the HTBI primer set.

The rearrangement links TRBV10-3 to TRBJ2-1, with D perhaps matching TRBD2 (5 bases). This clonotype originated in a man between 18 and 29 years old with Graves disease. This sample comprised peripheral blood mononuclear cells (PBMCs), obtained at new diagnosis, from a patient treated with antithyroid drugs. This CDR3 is CAISDGKEQFF. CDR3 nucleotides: TGTGCCATCAGTGACGGGAAAGAGCAGTTCTTC.